Listed here is a single T cell receptor (beta chain). Germline V lookup: CDR1 LGHDT, CDR2 YNNKEL (reference sequence). V lost 1 base and J 4 bases, leaving 8 bases between the germline ends. This CDR3 has 13 residues. The record originates from a study of blood T cell repertoires in COVID-19. Libraries were prepared by immunoSEQ multiplex PCR; TCRdb keeps only in-frame clonotypes and omits some of them. The sample records 150,000 to 180,000 clones, 80% to 90% being singletons. This TCR came from a woman aged 40 to 55 with acute or convalescent COVID-19. Sequencing was carried out using peripheral blood. V gene TRBV3-1 (or the pseudogene TRBV3-2) combines with J gene TRBJ2-7, with D hard to call. CDR3 in amino acids: CASSQGEVYEQYF. The CDR3 region has the DNA TGTGCCAGCAGCCAAGGAGAGGTGTACGAGCAGTACTTC.